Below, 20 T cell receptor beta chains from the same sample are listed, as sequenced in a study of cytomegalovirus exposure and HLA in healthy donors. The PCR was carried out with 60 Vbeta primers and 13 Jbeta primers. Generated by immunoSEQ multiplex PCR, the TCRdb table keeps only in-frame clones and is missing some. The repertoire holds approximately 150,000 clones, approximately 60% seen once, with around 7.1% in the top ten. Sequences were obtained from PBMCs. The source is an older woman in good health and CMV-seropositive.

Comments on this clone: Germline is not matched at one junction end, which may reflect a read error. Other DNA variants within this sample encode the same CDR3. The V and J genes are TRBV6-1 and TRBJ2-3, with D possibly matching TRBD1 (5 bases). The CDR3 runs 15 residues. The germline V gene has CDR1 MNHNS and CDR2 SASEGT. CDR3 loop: CASSEGQGVTDTQYF. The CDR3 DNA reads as TGTGCCAGCAGTGAAGGGCAAGGGGTCACAGATACACAGTATTTT.

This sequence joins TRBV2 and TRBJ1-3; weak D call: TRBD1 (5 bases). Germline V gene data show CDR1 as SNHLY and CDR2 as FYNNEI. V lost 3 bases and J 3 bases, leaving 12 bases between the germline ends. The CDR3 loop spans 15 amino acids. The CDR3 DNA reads TGTGCCAGCAGTGAGGAGGGGATCTTTGGAAACACCATATATTTT. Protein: CASSEEGIFGNTIYF.

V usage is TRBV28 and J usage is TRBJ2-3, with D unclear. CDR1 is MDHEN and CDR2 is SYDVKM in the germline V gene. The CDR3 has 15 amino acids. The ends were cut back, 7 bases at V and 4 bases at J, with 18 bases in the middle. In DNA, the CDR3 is TGTGCCAGCACCTCTGATGGGTGGGCAGCAGATACGCAGTATTTT. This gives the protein CASTSDGWAADTQYF.

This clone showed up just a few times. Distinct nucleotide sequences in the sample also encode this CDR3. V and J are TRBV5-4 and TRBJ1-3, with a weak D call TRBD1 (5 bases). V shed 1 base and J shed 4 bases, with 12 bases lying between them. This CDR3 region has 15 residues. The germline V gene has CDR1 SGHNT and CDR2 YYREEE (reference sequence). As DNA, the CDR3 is TGTGCCAGCAGCTTGTCAGGGAAATGGGGAAACACCATATATTTT. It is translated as CASSLSGKWGNTIYF.

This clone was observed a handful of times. The CDR3 DNA sequence: TGTGCCAGCAGTGACCTTCGGGTTGGTAATTCACCCCTCCACTTT. It encodes CASSDLRVGNSPLHF. The chain couples TRBV25-1 to TRBJ1-6; D unclear. CDR3 length: 15 residues. CDR1 and CDR2 from the germline V gene are MGHDK and SYGVNS. Trimming stripped 3 bases from V and 6 bases from J, with 12 bases between.

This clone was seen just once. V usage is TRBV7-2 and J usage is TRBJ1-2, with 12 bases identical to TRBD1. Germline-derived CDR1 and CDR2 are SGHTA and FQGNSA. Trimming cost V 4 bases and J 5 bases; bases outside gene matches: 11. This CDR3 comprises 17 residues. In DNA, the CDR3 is TGTGCCAGCAGCTCGCGGGACAGGGGGCTTCTGGGATATGGCTACACCTTC. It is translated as CASSSRDRGLLGYGYTF.

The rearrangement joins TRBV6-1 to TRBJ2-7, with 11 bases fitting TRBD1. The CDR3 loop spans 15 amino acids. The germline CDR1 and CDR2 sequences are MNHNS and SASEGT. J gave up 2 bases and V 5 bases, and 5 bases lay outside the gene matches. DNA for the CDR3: TGTGCCAGCAGTACCCGGACAGGGGGCCCCTACGAGCAGTACTTC. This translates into CASSTRTGGPYEQYF.

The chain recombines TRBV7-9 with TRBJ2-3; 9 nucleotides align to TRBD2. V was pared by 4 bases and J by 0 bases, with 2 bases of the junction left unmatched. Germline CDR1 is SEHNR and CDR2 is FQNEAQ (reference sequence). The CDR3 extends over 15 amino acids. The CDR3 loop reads CASSSGLASTDTQYF. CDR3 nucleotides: TGTGCCAGCAGCTCCGGACTAGCGAGCACAGATACGCAGTATTTT.

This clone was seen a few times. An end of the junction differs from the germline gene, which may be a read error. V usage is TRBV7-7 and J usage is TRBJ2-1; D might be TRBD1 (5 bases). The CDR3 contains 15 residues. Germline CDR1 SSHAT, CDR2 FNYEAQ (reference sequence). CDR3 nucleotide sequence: TGTGCTAGCAGCTTAGGGGCTACAGAGTCCAATGAGCAGTTCTTC. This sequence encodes CASSLGATESNEQFF. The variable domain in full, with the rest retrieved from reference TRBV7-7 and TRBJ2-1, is GAGVSQSPRYKVTKRGQDVTLRCDPISSHATLYWYQQALGQGPEFLTYFNYEAQPDKSGLPSDRFSAERPEGSISTLTIQRTEQRDSAMYRCASSLGATESNEQFFGPGTRLTVL.

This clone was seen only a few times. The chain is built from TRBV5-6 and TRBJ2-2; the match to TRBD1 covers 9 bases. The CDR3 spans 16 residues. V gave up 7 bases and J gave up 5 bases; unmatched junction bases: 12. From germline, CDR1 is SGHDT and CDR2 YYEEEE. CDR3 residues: CASSPLGQGGTGELFF. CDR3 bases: TGTGCCAGCTCGCCCCTGGGACAGGGAGGAACCGGGGAGCTGTTTTTT.

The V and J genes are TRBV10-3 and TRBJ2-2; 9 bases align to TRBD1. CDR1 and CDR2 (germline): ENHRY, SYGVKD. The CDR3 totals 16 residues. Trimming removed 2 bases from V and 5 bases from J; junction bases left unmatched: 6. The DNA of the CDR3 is TGTGCCATCAGTGAGCCTGGGACAGGGTATACCGGGGAGCTGTTTTTT. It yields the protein CAISEPGTGYTGELFF.

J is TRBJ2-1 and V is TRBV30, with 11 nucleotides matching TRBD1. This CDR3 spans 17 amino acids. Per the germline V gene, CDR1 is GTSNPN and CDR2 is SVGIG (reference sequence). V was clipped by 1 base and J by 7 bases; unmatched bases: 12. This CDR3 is CAWSADRGLAGSNEQFF. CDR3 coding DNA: TGTGCCTGGAGTGCGGACAGGGGGCTAGCGGGATCTAATGAGCAGTTCTTC. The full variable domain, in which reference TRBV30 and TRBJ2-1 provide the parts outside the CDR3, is SQTIHQWPATLVQPVGSPLSLECTVEGTSNPNLYWYRQAAGRGLQLLFYSVGIGQISSEVPQNLSASRPQDRQFILSSKKLLLSDSGFYLCAWSADRGLAGSNEQFFGPGTRLTVL.

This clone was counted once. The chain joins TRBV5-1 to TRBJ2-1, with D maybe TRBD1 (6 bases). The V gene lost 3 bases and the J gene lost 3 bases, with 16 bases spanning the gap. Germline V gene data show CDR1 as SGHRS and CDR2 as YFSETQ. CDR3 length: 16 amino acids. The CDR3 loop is CASSSLGQGSYNEQFF. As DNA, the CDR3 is TGCGCCAGCAGCTCATTGGGCCAGGGGAGCTACAATGAGCAGTTCTTC.

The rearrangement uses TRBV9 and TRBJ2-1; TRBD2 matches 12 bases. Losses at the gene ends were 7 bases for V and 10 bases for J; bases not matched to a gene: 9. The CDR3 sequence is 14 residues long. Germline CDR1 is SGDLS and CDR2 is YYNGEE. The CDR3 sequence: CASGLLAGGDEQFF. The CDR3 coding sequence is TGTGCCAGCGGCCTCCTAGCGGGAGGGGACGAGCAGTTCTTC.

CDR3 coding DNA: TGTGCCAGCGGAAGGGACAGGGGGTCCTACGAGCAGTACTTC. It encodes CASGRDRGSYEQYF. The chain joins TRBV6-6 to TRBJ2-7; 11 nucleotides agree with TRBD1. The J segment lost 1 base and the V segment lost 8 bases, leaving 4 bases of the junction unmatched. Germline V gives CDR1 MNHNY, CDR2 SVGAGI (reference sequence). CDR3 length: 14 amino acids.

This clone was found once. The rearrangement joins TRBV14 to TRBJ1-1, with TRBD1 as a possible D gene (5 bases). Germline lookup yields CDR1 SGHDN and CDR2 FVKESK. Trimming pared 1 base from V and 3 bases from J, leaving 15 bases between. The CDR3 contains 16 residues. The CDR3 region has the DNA TGTGCCAGCAGCCAAGCCGGGGAGGGGTCGTACACTGAAGCTTTCTTT. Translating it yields CASSQAGEGSYTEAFF.

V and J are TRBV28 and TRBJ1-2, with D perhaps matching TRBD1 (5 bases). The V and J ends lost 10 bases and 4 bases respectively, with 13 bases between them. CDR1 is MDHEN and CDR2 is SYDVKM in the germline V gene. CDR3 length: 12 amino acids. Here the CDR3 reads CAIQGTFYGYTF. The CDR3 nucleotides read TGTGCCATCCAGGGTACCTTCTATGGCTACACCTTC.

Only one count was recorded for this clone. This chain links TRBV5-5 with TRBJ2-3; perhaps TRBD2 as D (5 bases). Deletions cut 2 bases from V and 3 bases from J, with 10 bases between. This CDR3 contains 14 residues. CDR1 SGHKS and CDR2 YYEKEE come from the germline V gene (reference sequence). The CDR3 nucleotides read TGTGCCAGCAGCTTCCCTAGCTCGACAGATACGCAGTATTTT. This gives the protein CASSFPSSTDTQYF.

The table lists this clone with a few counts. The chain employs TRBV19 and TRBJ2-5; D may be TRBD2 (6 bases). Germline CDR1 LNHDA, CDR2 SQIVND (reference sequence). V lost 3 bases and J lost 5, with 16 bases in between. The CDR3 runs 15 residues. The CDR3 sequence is CASSIGRAGSETQYF. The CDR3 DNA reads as TGTGCCAGTAGTATCGGCAGGGCGGGGTCGGAGACCCAGTACTTC.

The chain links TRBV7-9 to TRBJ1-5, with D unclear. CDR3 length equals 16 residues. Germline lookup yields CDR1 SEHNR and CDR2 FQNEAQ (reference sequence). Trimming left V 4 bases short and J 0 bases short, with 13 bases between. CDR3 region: CASSSDWTDSNQPQHF. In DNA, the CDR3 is TGTGCCAGCAGCTCGGACTGGACTGATAGCAATCAGCCCCAGCATTTT. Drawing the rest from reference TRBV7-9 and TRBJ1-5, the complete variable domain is DTGVSQNPRHKITKRGQNVTFRCDPISEHNRLYWYRQTLGQGPEFLTYFQNEAQLEKSRLLSDRFSAERPKGSFSTLEIQRTEQGDSAMYLCASSSDWTDSNQPQHFGDGTRLSIL.